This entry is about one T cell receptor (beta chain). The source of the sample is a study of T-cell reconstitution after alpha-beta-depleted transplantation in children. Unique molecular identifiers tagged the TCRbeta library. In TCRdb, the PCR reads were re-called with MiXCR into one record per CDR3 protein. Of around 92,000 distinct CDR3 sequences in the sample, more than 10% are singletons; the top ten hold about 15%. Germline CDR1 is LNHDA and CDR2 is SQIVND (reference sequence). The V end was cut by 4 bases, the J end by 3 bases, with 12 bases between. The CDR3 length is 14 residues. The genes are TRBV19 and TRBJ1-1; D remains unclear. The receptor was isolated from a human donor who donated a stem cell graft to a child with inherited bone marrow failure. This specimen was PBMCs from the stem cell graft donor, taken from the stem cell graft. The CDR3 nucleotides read TGTGCCAGTAGTAGTAGAGGGCGGGACACTGAAGCTTTCTTT. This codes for CASSSRGRDTEAFF.